The sequence of this T cell receptor (beta chain) was determined in a study of cytomegalovirus exposure and HLA in healthy donors. Points from the study as a whole: A later analysis showed that HLA-associated TCR beta chains had undergone more clonal expansion than equally common others. Earlier analysis yielded a pattern in which most TCR beta V segments were productive about 87% or about 30% of the time.

Details on this clone: What it binds is unknown.

This CDR3 is 14 amino acids long. V was shortened by 2 bases and J by 0 bases, with 7 bases between the two germline ends. Germline CDR1 reads MNHEY; CDR2 reads SMNVEV (reference sequence). Both 60 Vbeta primers and 13 Jbeta primers went into the PCR. Produced via immunoSEQ multiplex PCR; TCRdb's table is partial and in-frame only. The sample lists hundreds of thousands of clones; around nine tenths were seen once. The rearrangement uses TRBV27 and TRBJ1-1; D remains unclear. This receptor was identified in a woman aged 18-35 years in good health and CMV-seronegative. The specimen sequenced was PBMCs. CDR3 bases: TGTGCCAGCAGTTTAGCTTACATGAACACTGAAGCTTTCTTT. Amino acid sequence: CASSLAYMNTEAFF.